This record looks at one TCR beta chain sequence and its context. The data were produced by immunoSEQ multiplex PCR, yet TCRdb's version contains in-frame clones alone and is incomplete. The sample lists roughly 530,000 clones, about 96% occurring once. This entry is derived from a study of shared clonotypes between healthy human individuals. The length of the CDR3 is 12 residues. V shed 4 bases, J shed 5 bases, and the junction held 0 bases outside the gene matches. CDR1 is MNHNS and CDR2 is SASEGT in the germline V gene. The clonotype was recovered from a woman in her thirties in good health. Sequencing input: naive CD4+ T cells sorted from blood. Specified subset: CD45RA+ positively selected. The V call is TRBV6-1, the J call TRBJ2-5; 8 positions agree with TRBD1. CDR3 loop: CASSGQGETQYF. The CDR3 DNA follows: TGTGCCAGCAGTGGACAGGGGGAGACCCAGTACTTC.